A selection of T cell receptor beta chains follows, all from one sample in a study of response to subunit inactivated influenza vaccine. From the RT-PCR reads, TCRdb called clonotypes with MiXCR, one entry per CDR3 protein. The sample contains roughly 710,000 distinct CDR3 sequences, about 14% of which appear only once. This specimen was PBMCs from blood, taken around 14 days before vaccination. Receptors originate from a man aged 45 to 65 who received an inactivated influenza vaccine. CDR3s include the opening cysteine and the closing phenylalanine or tryptophan. D genes are given only for firm matches. Clone size is given for some rows only: seen once, a few or many times, or a class if the clone is expanded.

V	J	size	D	length	DNA	CDR3
TRBV9	TRBJ2-2	many	.	13	TGTGCCAGCAGCGTAGCAGAGAACGGGGAGCTGTTTTTT	CASSVAENGELFF
TRBV2	TRBJ1-1	.	TRBD1	14	TGTGCCAGCAGTGTAAACAGGGGCGGGACTGAAGCTTTCTTT	CASSVNRGGTEAFF
TRBV6-2/TRBV6-3	TRBJ2-7	.	TRBD2	14	TGTGCCAGCACCAAACTAGCGGGAGCATACGAGCAGTACTTC	CASTKLAGAYEQYF
TRBV11-2	TRBJ2-1	few	.	10	TGTGCCAGCAGCGGCGCCAGGCAGTTCTTC	CASSGARQFF
TRBV12-3/TRBV12-4	TRBJ2-3	.	TRBD1	15	TGTGCCAGCAAAAGACAGGGGGTCCCCACAGATACGCAGTATTTT	CASKRQGVPTDTQYF
TRBV10-3	TRBJ1-6	.	.	13	TGTGCCATCAGATGGGACACCGATTCACCCCTCCACTTT	CAIRWDTDSPLHF
TRBV9	TRBJ2-7	few	.	14	TGTGCCAGCAGCCCCCAGCGGGTCTCCTACGAGCAGTACTTC	CASSPQRVSYEQYF
TRBV11-2	TRBJ2-7	many	.	15	TGTGCCAGCAGTCGAAGCCAACAGGAATCGGGCGAGCAGTACTTC	CASSRSQQESGEQYF
TRBV20-1	TRBJ2-1	few	.	13	TGCAGCGGTAGTCCTACATCCTACAATGAGCAGTTCTTC	CSGSPTSYNEQFF
TRBV5-1	TRBJ2-1	few	TRBD2	15	TGCGCCAGCAGCTTGGCCCTAGCGGCGTACAATGAGCAGTTCTTC	CASSLALAAYNEQFF
TRBV2	TRBJ2-7	.	.	12	TGTGCCAGCAGTGAATCACAGTACGAGCAGTACTTC	CASSESQYEQYF
TRBV4-3	TRBJ1-4	many	.	15	TGCGCCAGCAGCCAAGATTACAGATCTAATGAAAAACTGTTTTTT	CASSQDYRSNEKLFF
TRBV29-1	TRBJ2-2	.	.	12	TGCAGCGTTCAAGAGAACACCGGGGAGCTGTTTTTT	CSVQENTGELFF
TRBV2	TRBJ2-1	.	.	13	TGTGCCAGCAACGGACGGCTACCCAATGAGCAGTTCTTC	CASNGRLPNEQFF
TRBV14	TRBJ2-1	few	TRBD2	15	TGTGCCAGCAGCCCCCTAGCGGGGCTGTACAATGAGCAGTTCTTC	CASSPLAGLYNEQFF
TRBV6-1	TRBJ2-5	.	.	15	TGTGCCAGCAGTGGGGTGGAGGGGGCCCAAGAGACCCAGTACTTC	CASSGVEGAQETQYF
TRBV30	TRBJ2-3	few	TRBD2	18	TGTGCCTGGCGACTAGCGGGAGGGTTTGCACTTGGCACAGATACGCAGTATTTT	CAWRLAGGFALGTDTQYF
TRBV6-2/TRBV6-3	TRBJ2-1	few	.	14	TGTGCCAGCAGTGAGGTTTCCGCCTACAATGAGCAGTTCTTC	CASSEVSAYNEQFF
TRBV5-1	TRBJ2-5	few	TRBD2	16	TGCGCCAGCAGCCCCGGGACTAGCGGGGGTCGGGAGACCCAGTACTTC	CASSPGTSGGRETQYF
TRBV28	TRBJ2-5	.	.	13	TGTGCCAGCAGTTTACCTGGGAAAGAGACCCAGTACTTC	CASSLPGKETQYF
TRBV15	TRBJ2-3	.	.	13	TGTGCCACCAGCAGAGATCCACAAGATACGCAGTATTTT	CATSRDPQDTQYF
TRBV28	TRBJ2-1	few	.	14	TGTGCCAGCAGACAAGGTCCGCGGGGAGGTGAGCAGTTCTTC	CASRQGPRGGEQFF
TRBV4-2	TRBJ2-7	few	TRBD2	19	TGTGCCAGCAGCCAAGAAATGGGACTAGCGGGGGGGCCCTCCTACGAGCAGTACTTC	CASSQEMGLAGGPSYEQYF
TRBV4-2	TRBJ2-5	few	.	14	TGTGCCAGCAGCCAGCGCAGGGATCAAGAGACCCAGTACTTC	CASSQRRDQETQYF
TRBV6-2/TRBV6-3	TRBJ2-7	few	.	14	TGTGCCAGCAGTCACCCGGGATTTTCCTACGAGCAGTACTTC	CASSHPGFSYEQYF
TRBV3-1	TRBJ2-7	few	.	13	TGTGCCAGCAGCCAAAATCTGGCCTACGAGCAGTACTTC	CASSQNLAYEQYF
TRBV6-1	TRBJ1-4	few	.	15	TGTGCCAGCAGCCGGCGTGGGACCTCAAATGAAAAACTGTTTTTT	CASSRRGTSNEKLFF
TRBV2	TRBJ2-7	few	.	13	TGTGCCAGCGCAGGGAAATCGGACTACGAGCAGTACTTC	CASAGKSDYEQYF